Each of the 18 T cell receptor beta chains below was sequenced from the same sample in a study of preoperative IRX-2 immunotherapy in early breast cancer. TCRdb keeps only in-frame clones here, not all; method: immunoSEQ multiplex PCR. The sample consists of tens of thousands of clones, roughly four fifths of them appearing once. Specified treatment: preoperative locoregional IRX-2 cytokine immunotherapy. The material sequenced was lymph node tissue, taken after IRX-2 immunotherapy. The receptor source for this set is a human donor with breast cancer.

This clone was counted only a few times. The rearrangement uses TRBV11-3 and TRBJ2-1; 7 bases align to TRBD2. The CDR3 length is 15 residues. Trimming cost V 4 bases and J 6 bases; bases outside gene matches: 9. Germline CDR1 is SGHNT and CDR2 is YENEEA. CDR3 amino acids: CASSSLAGVVNEQFF. CDR3 DNA sequence: TGTGCCAGCAGCTCCCTCGCGGGAGTGGTCAATGAGCAGTTCTTC.

The V call is TRBV19, the J call TRBJ1-2, with TRBD1 as a possible D gene (6 bases). With 7 bases removed from V and 4 bases from J, the gap between germline ends came to 13 bases. This CDR3 spans 13 amino acids. Germline-derived CDR1 and CDR2 are LNHDA and SQIVND (reference sequence). CDR3 nucleotides: TGTGCCAGTAATGCCGGGGGCAGCTATGGCTACACCTTC. This encodes CASNAGGSYGYTF.

The chain carries TRBV19 and TRBJ2-5, with D maybe TRBD2 (7 bases). The CDR3 length is 14 residues. The germline V and J ends were trimmed by 3 bases and 5 bases, with 13 bases remaining between them. CDR1 is LNHDA, CDR2 SQIVND, per germline (reference sequence). CDR3: CASSMAGGRETQYF. CDR3 DNA sequence: TGTGCCAGTAGTATGGCCGGGGGGCGCGAGACCCAGTACTTC.

This sequence joins TRBV5-1 and TRBJ2-1; 15 nucleotides agree with TRBD2. After removal of 4 bases from V and 5 bases from J, the junction contained 7 bases not matched to a gene. The germline gives CDR1 SGHRS, CDR2 YFSETQ. The CDR3 covers 17 residues. The CDR3 loop is CASSPGTSGRLNNEQFF. CDR3 in DNA: TGCGCCAGCAGCCCCGGGACTAGCGGGAGGTTGAACAATGAGCAGTTCTTC.

This chain uses TRBV11-3 with TRBJ1-1; the match to TRBD1 covers 7 bases. The CDR3 is 17 amino acids. Trimming at V came to 1 base and at J to 0 bases, leaving 8 bases not matched to a gene. Germline V gene lookup returns CDR1 SGHNT and CDR2 YENEEA. The CDR3 sequence is CASSLGYRGKMNTEAFF. The CDR3 DNA reads as TGTGCCAGCAGCTTAGGATACAGGGGAAAGATGAACACTGAAGCTTTCTTT.

This clone came up a few times. J is TRBJ1-4 and V is TRBV11-3; D gene unclear. The V gene's germline CDR1 is SGHNT and CDR2 YENEEA. Trimming removed 5 bases at V and 0 bases at J, with 10 bases between. CDR3 length: 15 amino acids. The DNA for the CDR3 is TGTGCCAGCAGCCTTGGACCGGCAACTAATGAAAAACTGTTTTTT. Translation: CASSLGPATNEKLFF.

V usage is TRBV28 and J usage is TRBJ1-3; D is perhaps TRBD1 (6 bases). The V and J ends lost 5 bases and 7 bases respectively, with 15 bases between them. This CDR3 region has 14 residues. The germline CDR1 and CDR2 sequences are MDHEN and SYDVKM. CDR3 sequence: CASSPRGSRNTIYF. The CDR3 DNA reads as TGTGCCAGCAGTCCCAGGGGCTCGAGGAACACCATATATTTT.

This clone turned up a few times. The V gene is TRBV18, the J gene TRBJ1-1; D is possibly TRBD1 (6 bases). The V end was cut by 3 bases, the J end by 1 base, with 15 bases between. The CDR3 length is 16 residues. Germline values: CDR1 KGHSH, CDR2 LQKENI. The CDR3 DNA is TGTGCCAGCTCACCGATACCGGGACACAAGAACACTGAAGCTTTCTTT. This translates into CASSPIPGHKNTEAFF.

The chain is built from TRBV7-4 and TRBJ2-2; 8 bases line up with TRBD1. The length of the CDR3 is 16 residues. The germline CDR1 and CDR2 sequences are SGHVT and SQSDAQ. Trimming at V came to 5 bases and at J to 4 bases, leaving 9 bases not matched to a gene. CDR3 protein: CASSRDRTGATGELFF. The CDR3, as DNA: TGTGCCAGCAGCCGGGACAGGACGGGGGCCACCGGGGAGCTGTTTTTT.

This chain links TRBV5-1 with TRBJ1-5; perhaps TRBD1 as D (6 bases). CDR1 SGHRS and CDR2 YFSETQ come from the germline V gene. The length of the CDR3 is 14 residues. Trimming shortened V by 4 bases and J by 5 bases, and 13 bases separated the two germline ends. CDR3 DNA sequence: TGCGCCAGCAGCCCGGACAGTCCGGATCAGCCCCAGCATTTT. It is translated as CASSPDSPDQPQHF.

This chain joins TRBV28 and TRBJ2-6; D ambiguous. Trimming removed 5 bases at V and 5 bases at J, with 10 bases between. Germline values: CDR1 MDHEN, CDR2 SYDVKM. This CDR3 region has 14 residues. CDR3 residues: CASSDPGRANVLTF. In nucleotides, the CDR3 is TGTGCCAGCAGTGACCCGGGCAGGGCCAACGTCCTGACTTTC.

The chain carries TRBV11-3 and TRBJ1-4; 8 bases are shared with TRBD1. CDR1 is SGHNT, CDR2 YENEEA, per germline. The CDR3 totals 15 residues. V was clipped by 3 bases and J by 6 bases; unmatched bases: 6. This CDR3 is CASSLAGGWDEKLFF. CDR3 DNA: TGTGCCAGCAGCTTGGCAGGGGGCTGGGATGAAAAACTGTTTTTT.

V and J are TRBV11-3 and TRBJ2-1, with 12 bases matching TRBD2. The CDR3 is 17 residues long. Germline CDR1 and CDR2: SGHNT and YENEEA. The ends lost 5 bases at V and 9 bases at J; junction bases unmatched: 14. The CDR3 region is CASSTPSGRAPGSEQFF. Here the CDR3 DNA reads TGTGCCAGCAGCACCCCTAGCGGGAGGGCCCCGGGGAGTGAGCAGTTCTTC.

J is TRBJ2-7 and V is TRBV7-1, with D perhaps matching TRBD1 (5 bases). TRBV7-1 is noted as an ORF with a role that remains uncertain. Trimming removed 4 bases at V and 0 bases at J, with 19 bases between. CDR3 length: 17 residues. CDR3 nucleotides: TGTGCCAGCAGCTTAAGATCTGGGGCAGCACGCTCCTACGAGCAGTACTTC. It encodes CASSLRSGAARSYEQYF.

The V gene is TRBV19, the J gene TRBJ2-2; 13 bases align to TRBD2. The CDR3 runs 16 residues. With V trimmed by 4 bases and J by 5 bases, 4 bases remained unmatched. CDR1 is LNHDA and CDR2 is SQIVND in the germline V gene (reference sequence). CDR3 nucleotide sequence: TGTGCCAGTAGTAAACTAGCGGGAGGGCGAACCGGGGAGCTGTTTTTT. Protein product: CASSKLAGGRTGELFF. Complete variable domain (other parts from reference TRBV19 and TRBJ2-2): DGGITQSPKYLFRKEGQNVTLSCEQNLNHDAMYWYRQDPGQGLRLIYYSQIVNDFQKGDIAEGYSVSREKKESFPLTVTSAQKNPTAFYLCASSKLAGGRTGELFFGEGSRLTVL.

The V call is TRBV11-3, the J call TRBJ2-1, with TRBD2 identical over 8 bases. J was trimmed by 9 bases and V by 1 base; bases with no gene match: 8. From germline, CDR1 is SGHNT and CDR2 YENEEA. The CDR3 sequence is 15 residues long. As DNA, the CDR3 is TGTGCCAGCAGCTTAGGCGGTAGCGGGATCATTGAGCAGTTCTTC. This encodes CASSLGGSGIIEQFF. The full variable domain, with the rest looked up from reference TRBV11-3 and TRBJ2-1, is EAGVVQSPRYKIIEKKQPVAFWCNPISGHNTLYWYLQNLGQGPELLIRYENEEAVDDSQLPKDRFSAERLKGVDSTLKIQPAELGDSAVYLCASSLGGSGIIEQFFGPGTRLTVL.

This clone has a handful of counts. The rearrangement joins TRBV1 to TRBJ2-7. TRBV1 is described as a pseudogene. The CDR3 sequence is 18 residues long. CDR3 in DNA: TGCGCCAGCAGCCAAGACTCCCCGGCTCTTACTTTGGGGAACGAGCAGTACTTC. It is translated as CASSQDSPALTLGNEQYF.

This clone was seen only a few times. The chain recombines TRBV19 with TRBJ2-1; D may be TRBD1 (6 bases). The V gene lost 4 bases and the J gene lost 6 bases, with 13 bases spanning the gap. The CDR3 contains 14 residues. Looked up from germline, CDR1 is LNHDA and CDR2 is SQIVND (reference sequence). This chain's CDR3 is CASSTGTTINEQFF. CDR3 coding DNA: TGTGCCAGTAGTACGGGGACAACTATCAATGAGCAGTTCTTC.